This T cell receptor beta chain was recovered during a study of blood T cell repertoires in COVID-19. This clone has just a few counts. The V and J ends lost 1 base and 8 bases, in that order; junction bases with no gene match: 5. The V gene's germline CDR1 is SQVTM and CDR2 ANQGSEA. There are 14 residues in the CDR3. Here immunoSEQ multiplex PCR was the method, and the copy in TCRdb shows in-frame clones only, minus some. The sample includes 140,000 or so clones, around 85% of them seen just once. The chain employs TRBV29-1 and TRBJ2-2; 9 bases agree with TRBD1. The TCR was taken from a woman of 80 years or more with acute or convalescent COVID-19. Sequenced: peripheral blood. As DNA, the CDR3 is TGCAGCGTTGAAGGACAGGGGGGCCTTGGGGAGCTGTTTTTT. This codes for CSVEGQGGLGELFF.